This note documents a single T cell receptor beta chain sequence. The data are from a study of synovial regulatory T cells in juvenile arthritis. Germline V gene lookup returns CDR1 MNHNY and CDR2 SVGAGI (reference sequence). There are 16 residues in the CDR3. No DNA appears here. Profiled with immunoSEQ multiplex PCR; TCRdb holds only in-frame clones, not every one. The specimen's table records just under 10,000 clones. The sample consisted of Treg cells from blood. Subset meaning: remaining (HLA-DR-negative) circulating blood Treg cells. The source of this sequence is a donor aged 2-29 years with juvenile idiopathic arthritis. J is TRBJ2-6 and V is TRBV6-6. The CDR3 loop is CASSYRVNPGANVLTF.